A selection of T cell receptor beta chains follows, all from one sample in a study of blood T cells in healthy people across ages. One entry per CDR3 protein results from TCRdb running MiXCR on the 5' RACE reads. Seen here are about 1.4 million distinct CDR3 sequences, approximately 59% observed once, and the top ten hold under 8.5%. The sequencing sample was made of blood. These TCRs come from a man aged 18 to 30 in good health. Both conserved end residues are part of each CDR3. Fields, in order: J gene, D gene, V gene, CDR3 length, clone size, CDR3 protein, CDR3 DNA. The D gene is left open where the match is weak. Not every row has a clone size; where given, it reads once, few, many or a size class.

TRBJ2-3,.,TRBV11-3,17,.,CASSSLRGAGPLDTQYF,TGTGCCAGCAGCTCCCTGAGGGGAGCCGGACCCCTTGATACGCAGTATTTT
TRBJ2-5,TRBD2,TRBV6-1,15,few,CASSEAGLAGETQYF,TGTGCCAGCAGTGAAGCGGGGCTAGCGGGAGAGACCCAGTACTTC
TRBJ1-2,.,TRBV5-1,13,.,CASSGDTNYGYTF,TGCGCCAGCAGCGGGGACACTAACTATGGCTACACCTTC
TRBJ2-7,.,TRBV30,13,.,CAWMPGEAYEQYF,TGTGCCTGGATGCCCGGAGAGGCCTACGAGCAGTACTTC
TRBJ2-1,.,TRBV5-1,14,.,CASSLTPDYNEQFF,TGCGCCAGCAGCTTGACCCCAGATTACAATGAGCAGTTCTTC
TRBJ1-5,TRBD1,TRBV20-1,13,.,CSAGTGPNQPQHF,TGCAGTGCTGGGACAGGGCCCAATCAGCCCCAGCATTTT
TRBJ2-5,.,TRBV20-1,12,.,CSARGPVAGQYF,TGCAGTGCGCGGGGGCCGGTGGCAGGGCAGTACTTC
TRBJ2-7,.,TRBV7-9,13,.,CASSAPGGMEQYF,TGTGCCAGCAGCGCTCCCGGAGGGATGGAGCAGTACTTC
TRBJ2-7,TRBD1,TRBV12-3/TRBV12-4,15,.,CASSWDRVARDEQYF,TGTGCCAGCAGTTGGGACAGGGTGGCTAGGGACGAGCAGTACTTC
TRBJ1-1,.,TRBV20-1,19,.,CSARDLGGGRRLGDTEAFF,TGCAGTGCTAGAGATTTGGGCGGGGGGAGGCGGTTAGGGGACACTGAAGCTTTCTTT
TRBJ2-5,.,TRBV25-1,16,.,CASSEFGAGPQETQYF,TGTGCCAGCAGTGAATTCGGGGCAGGGCCTCAAGAGACCCAGTACTTC
TRBJ2-5,.,TRBV5-1,15,.,CASSSRPWGRKTQYF,TGCGCCAGCAGCTCGCGGCCGTGGGGCAGGAAGACCCAGTACTTC
TRBJ2-3,.,TRBV6-6,17,.,CASSYSLGGPTTDTQYF,TGTGCCAGCAGTTACTCGTTGGGGGGACCGACCACAGATACGCAGTATTTT
TRBJ2-4,TRBD1,TRBV20-1,14,.,CSAAGRDRLIKQYF,TGCAGTGCTGCCGGCCGGGACAGACTCATCAAGCAGTACTTC
TRBJ2-5,.,TRBV11-2,16,few,CASSHKLRDKQETQYF,TGTGCCAGCAGTCACAAACTCCGGGACAAACAAGAGACCCAGTACTTC
TRBJ2-7,.,TRBV29-1,13,.,CSATRQGIHEQYF,TGCAGCGCAACCCGTCAGGGTATACACGAGCAGTACTTC
TRBJ2-3,TRBD1,TRBV7-6,17,.,CASSLAQGQSETATQYF,TGTGCCAGCAGCTTAGCGCAGGGACAGTCAGAGACAGCTACGCAGTATTTT
TRBJ1-2,.,TRBV25-1,14,few,CASSESTSYYGYTF,TGTGCCAGCAGTGAATCGACGTCTTATTATGGCTACACCTTC
TRBJ2-7,.,TRBV7-9,15,once,CASSFGIGGYYEQYF,TGTGCCAGCAGCTTTGGGATCGGAGGTTACTACGAGCAGTACTTC
TRBJ2-2,TRBD1,TRBV6-2/TRBV6-3,15,.,CASSFTGGHTGELFF,TGTGCCAGCAGTTTTACAGGGGGACACACCGGGGAGCTGTTTTTT
TRBJ2-7,TRBD2,TRBV4-1,15,.,CASSQGSLAGDEQYF,TGCGCCAGCAGCCAAGGATCGCTAGCGGGAGACGAGCAGTACTTC
TRBJ2-7,TRBD1,TRBV29-1,13,.,CSVEIDRAYEQYF,TGCAGCGTTGAGATTGACAGGGCCTACGAGCAGTACTTC
TRBJ2-7,TRBD1,TRBV28,14,.,CASSPDRATYEQYF,TGTGCCAGCAGTCCCGACAGGGCCACCTACGAGCAGTACTTC
TRBJ2-5,TRBD2,TRBV6-6,14,.,CASNREGVLETQYF,TGTGCCAGCAACCGGGAGGGGGTCCTAGAGACCCAGTACTTC
TRBJ2-1,.,TRBV5-1,15,.,CASSLVRGSGNEQFF,TGCGCCAGCAGCTTGGTAAGAGGGTCGGGCAATGAGCAGTTCTTC
TRBJ1-6,.,TRBV12-3/TRBV12-4,18,once,CASSLATQGGSYNSPLHF,TGTGCCAGCAGTTTAGCAACACAGGGAGGCTCCTATAATTCACCCCTCCACTTT
TRBJ2-7,TRBD1,TRBV20-1,15,.,CSARDRTGEPYEQYF,TGCAGTGCTAGAGATCGAACAGGGGAACCCTACGAGCAGTACTTC
TRBJ1-2,.,TRBV20-1,12,once,CSARVRAYGYTF,TGCAGTGCTAGAGTCAGGGCCTATGGCTACACCTTC
TRBJ2-1,TRBD2,TRBV4-1,16,.,CASSHPGLEFGNEQFF,TGCGCCAGCAGCCACCCGGGACTAGAGTTCGGCAATGAGCAGTTCTTC
TRBJ2-7,.,TRBV27,16,.,CASSAGPTVLTYEQYF,TGTGCCAGCAGTGCGGGACCGACAGTACTTACCTACGAGCAGTACTTC
TRBJ2-7,.,TRBV29-1,12,few,CSVEESGDEQYF,TGCAGCGTTGAAGAGTCGGGGGACGAGCAGTACTTC
TRBJ1-2,.,TRBV5-1,14,.,CASSLEGGGYGYTF,TGCGCCAGCAGCTTGGAGGGGGGCGGCTATGGCTACACCTTC
TRBJ2-5,.,TRBV27,14,.,CASSADGGQETQYF,TGTGCCAGCTCCGCTGATGGCGGCCAAGAGACCCAGTACTTC
TRBJ1-1,.,TRBV10-3,12,.,CAIARPNTEAFF,TGTGCCATCGCGAGGCCCAACACTGAAGCTTTCTTT
TRBJ2-5,TRBD1,TRBV20-1,14,few,CSARGQGVGETQYF,TGCAGTGCTAGAGGACAGGGTGTGGGAGAGACCCAGTACTTC
TRBJ2-7,.,TRBV20-1,15,once,CSARDGQGNSYEQYF,TGCAGTGCTAGAGATGGGCAGGGAAACTCCTACGAGCAGTACTTC
TRBJ2-4,TRBD2,TRBV6-2/TRBV6-3,18,once,CASSSPTGLARAVNIQYF,TGTGCCAGCAGTTCCCCTACCGGACTAGCGAGAGCGGTAAACATTCAGTACTTC